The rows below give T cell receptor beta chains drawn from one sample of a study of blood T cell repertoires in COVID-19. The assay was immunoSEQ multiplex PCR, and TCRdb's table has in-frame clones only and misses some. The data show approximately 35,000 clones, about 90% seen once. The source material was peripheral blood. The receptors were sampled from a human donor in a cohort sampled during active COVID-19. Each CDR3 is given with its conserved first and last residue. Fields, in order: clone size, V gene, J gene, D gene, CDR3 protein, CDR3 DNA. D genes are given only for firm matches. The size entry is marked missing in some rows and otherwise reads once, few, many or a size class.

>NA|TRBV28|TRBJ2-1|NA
CASSPGSAHGEQFF
TGTGCCAGCAGTCCAGGGTCCGCTCACGGTGAGCAGTTCTTC
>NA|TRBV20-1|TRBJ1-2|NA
CSADTRGGYTF
TGCAGTGCGGATACCCGGGGAGGCTACACCTTC
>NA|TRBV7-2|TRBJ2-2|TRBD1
CASRTGTAFPGELFF
TGTGCCAGCAGGACCGGGACAGCGTTTCCCGGGGAGCTGTTTTTT
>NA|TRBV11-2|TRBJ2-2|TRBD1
CASSTAGGGELFF
TGTGCCAGCAGCACGGCAGGGGGCGGGGAGCTGTTTTTT
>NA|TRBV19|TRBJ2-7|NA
CASSTPGATNEQYF
TGTGCCAGTAGTACACCTGGAGCTACTAACGAGCAGTACTTC
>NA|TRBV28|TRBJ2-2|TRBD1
CASSPLKAGTGGDGELFF
TGTGCCAGCAGTCCACTTAAGGCCGGGACAGGGGGTGACGGGGAGCTGTTTTTT
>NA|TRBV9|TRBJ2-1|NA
CASSVASNEQFF
TGTGCCAGCAGCGTAGCTAGCAATGAGCAGTTCTTC
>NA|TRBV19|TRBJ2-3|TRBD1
CASKRQGAPSTDTQYF
TGTGCCAGTAAAAGACAGGGGGCTCCTAGCACAGATACGCAGTATTTT
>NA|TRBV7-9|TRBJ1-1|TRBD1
CASSPTRGGGTEAFF
TGTGCCAGCAGCCCCACTCGAGGGGGCGGCACTGAAGCTTTCTTT
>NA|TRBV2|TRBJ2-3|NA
CASNPRQPTDTQYF
TGTGCCAGCAACCCGAGACAGCCCACAGATACGCAGTATTTT
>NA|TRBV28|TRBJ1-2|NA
CASSGGQYGYTF
TGTGCCAGCAGCGGTGGGCAGTATGGCTACACCTTC
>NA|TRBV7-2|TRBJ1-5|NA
CASSRYYSNQPQHF
TGTGCCAGCAGCCGGTATTATAGCAATCAGCCCCAGCATTTT
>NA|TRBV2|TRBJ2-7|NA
CASSAEVGSSEQYF
TGTGCCAGCAGTGCGGAGGTGGGTTCCAGCGAGCAGTACTTC
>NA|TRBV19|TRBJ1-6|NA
CASTGGALYNSPLHF
TGTGCCAGTACGGGAGGGGCCCTCTATAATTCACCCCTCCACTTT
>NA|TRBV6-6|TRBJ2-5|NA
CASRRTGNQETQYF
TGTGCCAGCAGGCGAACAGGGAACCAAGAGACCCAGTACTTC
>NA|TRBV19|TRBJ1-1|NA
CASSLIYSLPNTEAFF
TGTGCCAGTAGTCTAATTTATTCTTTGCCGAACACTGAAGCTTTCTTT
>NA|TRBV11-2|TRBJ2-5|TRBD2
CASSPGGGETQYF
TGTGCCAGCAGCCCGGGGGGGGGAGAGACCCAGTACTTC
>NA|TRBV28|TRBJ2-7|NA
CASRQNYEQYF
TGTGCCAGCAGGCAGAACTACGAGCAGTACTTC
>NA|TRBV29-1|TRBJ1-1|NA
CSVGRQENTEAFF
TGCAGCGTTGGCCGACAAGAGAACACTGAAGCTTTCTTT
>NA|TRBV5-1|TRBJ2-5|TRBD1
CASSSGTDILETQYF
TGCGCCAGCAGCTCCGGGACAGACATATTAGAGACCCAGTACTTC
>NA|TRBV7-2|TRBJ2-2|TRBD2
CASSLGVAGGQTTGELFF
TGTGCCAGCAGCTTAGGCGTAGCGGGGGGGCAGACCACCGGGGAGCTGTTTTTT
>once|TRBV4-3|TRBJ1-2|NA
CASSQENRALPNYGYTF
TGCGCCAGCAGCCAAGAAAACAGGGCCCTGCCTAACTATGGCTACACCTTC
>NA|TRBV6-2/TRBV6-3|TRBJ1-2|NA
CASSYSAGRGYGYTF
TGTGCCAGCAGTTACTCCGCAGGGAGGGGCTATGGCTACACCTTC
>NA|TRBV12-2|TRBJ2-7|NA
CASRPAPRDRGRSVYEQYF
TGTGCAAGTCGCCCCGCTCCCCGGGACAGGGGGCGTTCCGTCTACGAGCAGTACTTC
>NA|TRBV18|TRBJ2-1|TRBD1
CASSRTGNSYNEQFF
TGTGCCAGCTCAAGGACAGGGAACTCCTACAATGAGCAGTTCTTC
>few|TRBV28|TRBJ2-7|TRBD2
CASSPRGSGNSYEQYF
TGTGCCAGCAGCCCCCGGGGTAGCGGGAACTCCTACGAGCAGTACTTC
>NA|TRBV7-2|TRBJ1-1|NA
CASSLELGAGFF
TGTGCCAGCAGCTTAGAATTGGGGGCGGGTTTCTTT
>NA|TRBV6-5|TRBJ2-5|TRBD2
CASSPRGGRETQYF
TGTGCCAGCAGTCCCCGGGGGGGCAGGGAGACCCAGTACTTC
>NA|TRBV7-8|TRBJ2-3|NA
CASSFGTSDTQYF
TGTGCCAGCAGCTTTGGCACATCAGATACGCAGTATTTT
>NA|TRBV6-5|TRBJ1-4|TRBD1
CASSHRGRATELFF
TGTGCCAGCAGCCACAGGGGCCGAGCAACGGAACTGTTTTTT
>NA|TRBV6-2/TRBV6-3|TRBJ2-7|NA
CASSSALDSLTSYEQYF
TGTGCCAGCAGTTCCGCCCTTGACAGTTTAACCTCCTACGAGCAGTACTTC
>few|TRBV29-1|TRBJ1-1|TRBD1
CSVDRGIGTEAFF
TGCAGCGTTGACAGGGGGATTGGTACTGAAGCTTTCTTT
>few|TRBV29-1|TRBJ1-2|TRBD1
CSADRDGYTF
TGCAGCGCCGACAGGGACGGCTACACCTTC
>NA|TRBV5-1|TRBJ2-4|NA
CASSLAPANIQYF
TGCGCCAGCAGCTTAGCGCCGGCAAACATTCAGTACTTC
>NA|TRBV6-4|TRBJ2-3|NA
CASGPGGGTDTQYF
TGTGCCAGCGGGCCGGGGGGCGGCACAGATACGCAGTATTTT
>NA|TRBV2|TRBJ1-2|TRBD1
CASSGQGVMSDYTF
TGTGCCAGTTCTGGACAGGGGGTTATGAGTGACTACACCTTC
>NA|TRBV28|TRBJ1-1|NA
CASSFVGAPEAFF
TGTGCCAGCAGTTTTGTGGGGGCCCCTGAAGCTTTCTTT
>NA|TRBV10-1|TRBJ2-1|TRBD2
CASSSSGGSYNEQFF
TGCGCCAGCAGTTCTAGCGGGGGATCCTACAATGAGCAGTTCTTC
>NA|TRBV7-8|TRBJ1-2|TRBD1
CASSEQGAGGYTF
TGTGCCAGCAGCGAACAGGGGGCGGGCGGCTACACCTTC
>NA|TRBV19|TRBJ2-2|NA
CASSNGQHTGELFF
TGTGCCAGTAGTAATGGGCAACACACCGGGGAGCTGTTTTTT
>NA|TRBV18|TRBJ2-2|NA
CASSAGTGDGELFF
TGTGCCAGCTCAGCCGGGACTGGCGACGGGGAGCTGTTTTTT
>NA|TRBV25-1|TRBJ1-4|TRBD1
CASSEGGQGAGKLFF
TGTGCCAGCAGTGAGGGGGGACAGGGGGCCGGAAAACTGTTTTTT
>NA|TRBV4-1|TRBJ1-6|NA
CASSQVRVPPLHF
TGCGCCAGCAGCCAAGTCAGGGTTCCACCCCTCCACTTT
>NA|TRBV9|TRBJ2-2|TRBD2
CASSVALIIGAGGSNTGELFF
TGTGCCAGCAGCGTAGCTTTGATTATCGGAGCGGGGGGATCGAACACCGGGGAGCTGTTTTTT
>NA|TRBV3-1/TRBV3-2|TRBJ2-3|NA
CASSQDLVTDTQYF
TGTGCCAGCAGCCAAGATCTTGTCACAGATACGCAGTATTTT
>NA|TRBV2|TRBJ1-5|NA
CASRESWGGTRPQHF
TGTGCCAGCAGGGAGTCCTGGGGGGGGACGAGACCCCAGCATTTT
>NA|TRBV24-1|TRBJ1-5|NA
CATSDPTGGGQPQHF
TGTGCCACCAGTGATCCCACGGGCGGGGGTCAGCCCCAGCATTTT
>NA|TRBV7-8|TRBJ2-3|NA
CASSRNSGGTDTQYF
TGTGCCAGCAGTCGGAATAGCGGAGGCACAGATACGCAGTATTTT
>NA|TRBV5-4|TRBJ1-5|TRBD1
CASSSDRGDQPQHF
TGTGCCAGCAGCTCCGACAGGGGTGATCAGCCCCAGCATTTT
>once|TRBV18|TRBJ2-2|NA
CASSPYQTNTGELFF
TGTGCCAGCTCACCGTACCAGACGAACACCGGGGAGCTGTTTTTT
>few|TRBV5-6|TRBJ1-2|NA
CASSFSVYGYTF
TGTGCCAGCAGCTTTTCAGTCTATGGCTACACCTTC
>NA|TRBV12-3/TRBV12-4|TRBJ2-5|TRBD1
CASSLDRRTQYF
TGTGCCAGCAGTTTGGACAGGAGGACCCAGTACTTC
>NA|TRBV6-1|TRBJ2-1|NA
CASSEYRQIPYNEQFF
TGTGCCAGCAGTGAATATCGACAGATTCCCTACAATGAGCAGTTCTTC
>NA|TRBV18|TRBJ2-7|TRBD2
CASSPRLAGGAYEQYF
TGTGCCAGCTCACCTCGACTAGCGGGGGGGGCCTACGAGCAGTACTTC